The clone carrying this T cell receptor beta chain was seen at least ten times. The time point: blood at routine non-recurrence follow-up after resection. This CDR3 region has 17 residues. V dropped 3 bases and J dropped 0 bases, with 21 bases sitting between them. CDR1 is DFQATT and CDR2 is SNEGSKA in the germline V gene (reference sequence). TCRdb analysed the 5' RACE reads with MiXCR anew, one entry per CDR3 protein. In the table there are some 46,000 distinct CDR3 sequences, roughly 10% of which are singletons. These data originate in a study of spatial heterogeneity in lung cancer. The receptor was isolated from a male donor with early-stage non-small cell lung cancer. J is TRBJ2-7 and V is TRBV20-1; D not certain. Specimen: PBMCs, collected at follow-up. CDR3 residues: CSARNVLGSASSYEQYF. CDR3 in DNA: TGCAGTGCTAGGAACGTTCTTGGAAGCGCGAGCTCCTACGAGCAGTACTTC.